These 12 T cell receptor beta chains were sequenced from one sample in a study of immune evolution from preneoplasia to lung adenocarcinoma listed by TCRdb under 2021. Libraries were prepared through the immunoSEQ multiplex PCR assay. TCRdb provides this immuneACCESS table in a form limited to in-frame rearrangements. Some clones are lacking; in checked studies, under half of them reflect an unresolved V gene, and why the rest are absent is not known. This sample holds more than 9,000 clones; 82% were observed only once. The ten biggest clones cover 1.5% to 2% of the sample. Sequenced sample: FFPE minimally invasive lung adenocarcinoma tissue. The meaning of the sample's cell subset or site label: micro-invasive lung adenocarcinoma (MIA). These receptors all come from a person aged 70 to 80 with lung adenocarcinoma.

This chain joins TRBV4-1 and TRBJ2-3; TRBD2 matches at 7 bases. V shed 1 base and J 5 bases; nucleotides not matched to a gene: 6. Germline lookup yields CDR1 MGHRA and CDR2 YSYEKL. The CDR3 totals 15 residues. The CDR3, as DNA: TGCGCCAGCAGCCAAGGGTGGGGAGGGAGAGATACGCAGTATTTT. Protein product: CASSQGWGGRDTQYF.

This rearrangement joins TRBV2 to TRBJ2-7; tentatively, D is TRBD1 (5 bases). The V gene lost 11 bases and the J gene lost 6 bases, with 23 bases spanning the gap. Germline CDR1 reads SNHLY; CDR2 reads FYNNEI. The CDR3 consists of 14 residues. Here the CDR3 DNA reads TGTGCCTCTCAGCGAAGGGGCAGGGTGAGCGAGCAGTACTTC. Translated, it gives CASQRRGRVSEQYF. Based on the CDR3 plus reference TRBV2 and TRBJ2-7, the full variable domain is EPEVTQTPSHQVTQMGQEVILRCVPISNHLYFYWYRQILGQKVEFLVSFYNNEISEKSEIFDDQFSVERPDGSNFTLKIRSTKLEDSAMYFCASQRRGRVSEQYFGPGTRLTVT.

V is TRBV29-1 and J is TRBJ2-5, with 7 bases lining up with TRBD2. Germline V gene sequence: CDR1 SQVTM, CDR2 ANQGSEA. V was clipped by 7 bases and J by 1 base; unmatched bases: 12. The CDR3 contains 15 residues. The CDR3 DNA is TGCAGCGCCACGCCGAACCTAGCGGTCCAAGAGACCCAGTACTTC. This codes for CSATPNLAVQETQYF.

CDR3 nucleotides: TGTGCCAGCAGTGCCACCGGGACAGCAGACTATGGCTACACCTTC. Its protein product is CASSATGTADYGYTF. The rearrangement joins TRBV27 to TRBJ1-2, with 7 bases fitting TRBD1. Germline CDR1 is MNHEY and CDR2 is SMNVEV (reference sequence). The CDR3 contains 15 residues. Germline trimming cut 5 bases from V and 3 bases from J; bases unmatched to any gene: 9.

This clone has only a few counts. This chain joins TRBV7-9 and TRBJ1-2, with D tentatively TRBD1 (5 bases). The ends were cut back, 5 bases at V and 7 bases at J, with 17 bases in the middle. This CDR3 spans 14 amino acids. Germline V CDR1 and CDR2: SEHNR, FQNEAQ (reference sequence). CDR3 amino acids: CASSPAGTGSGYTF. CDR3 sequence (DNA): TGTGCCAGCAGCCCCGCCGGGACCGGGAGTGGCTACACCTTC.

This sequence joins TRBV6-1 and TRBJ1-5; D is uncertain. Germline-derived CDR1 and CDR2 are MNHNS and SASEGT. The CDR3 loop spans 12 amino acids. V was pared by 6 bases and J by 2 bases, with 5 bases between. DNA for the CDR3: TGTGCCAGCAGGGTTGGCAATCAGCCCCAGCATTTT. It translates to CASRVGNQPQHF.

The V and J genes are TRBV9 and TRBJ1-1, with D unclear. Germline CDR1 SGDLS, CDR2 YYNGEE. This CDR3 region has 13 residues. Trimming stripped 0 bases from V and 5 bases from J, with 8 bases between. The CDR3 reads CASSVGGQTEAFF. CDR3 coding DNA: TGTGCCAGCAGCGTAGGAGGTCAGACTGAAGCTTTCTTT.

The V and J genes are TRBV5-4 and TRBJ2-5; 10 nucleotides line up with TRBD1. From germline, CDR1 is SGHNT and CDR2 YYREEE (reference sequence). The CDR3 runs 16 residues. V gave up 4 bases and J gave up 5 bases; unmatched junction bases: 11. The CDR3 DNA sequence: TGTGCCAGCAGCGACCGGGACAGGGGAGCAGGGGAGACCCAGTACTTC. Its translation: CASSDRDRGAGETQYF.

The chain uses TRBV29-1 and TRBJ1-1; TRBD1 is a possible D gene (5 bases). The CDR3 is 12 residues long. V was trimmed by 5 bases and J by 3 bases, leaving 10 bases between them. CDR1 and CDR2 (germline): SQVTM, ANQGSEA. The CDR3 protein is CSVRGLYTEAFF. DNA for the CDR3: TGCAGCGTTCGGGGGTTATACACTGAAGCTTTCTTT.

This clone appeared a single time. V usage is TRBV6-1 and J usage is TRBJ1-4, with no clear D. The CDR3 length is 14 residues. Deletions cut 6 bases from V and 0 bases from J, with 8 bases between. CDR1 and CDR2 (germline): MNHNS, SASEGT. Here the CDR3 DNA reads TGTGCCAGCAGGGCTCGACCAACTAATGAAAAACTGTTTTTT. It is translated as CASRARPTNEKLFF.

V gene TRBV2 combines with J gene TRBJ2-7; possibly TRBD2 for D (6 bases). Germline values: CDR1 SNHLY, CDR2 FYNNEI. The CDR3 length is 14 residues. Trimming stripped 7 bases from V and 3 bases from J, with 16 bases between. The CDR3 region has the DNA TGTGCCAGCAAATGGGCAGGAGGGAGCTACGAGCAGTACTTC. Residues: CASKWAGGSYEQYF.

The chain joins TRBV4-1 to TRBJ2-5; a weak D match, TRBD1 (6 bases). With 1 base removed from V and 4 bases from J, the gap between germline ends came to 16 bases. Germline V gene data show CDR1 as MGHRA and CDR2 as YSYEKL. The CDR3 loop spans 16 amino acids. The CDR3 spells CASSQVLETGRETQYF. In DNA form, the CDR3 reads TGCGCCAGCAGCCAAGTCCTAGAGACAGGAAGAGAGACCCAGTACTTC.